These T cell receptor beta chains were read from a single sample in a study of radiation and T cells in renal cell carcinoma. TCRdb's copy holds only in-frame clones and misses some; the assay was immunoSEQ multiplex PCR. The profile shows roughly 49,000 clones, 80% of them singletons. Material: blood, obtained from a patient whose treatment included radiotherapy and nephrectomy. These receptors were collected from a woman in her seventies with renal cell carcinoma. CDR3s include the opening cysteine and the closing phenylalanine or tryptophan. Each record gives: D gene, CDR3 length, J gene, clone size, V gene, CDR3 DNA, CDR3 protein. D genes are given only for firm matches. Rows give clone size only sometimes, using once, few, many, or a class for an expanded clone.

NA	13	TRBJ2-4	NA	TRBV10-3	TGTGCCATCAGTGAGGACAGGACAAACATTCAGTACTTC	CAISEDRTNIQYF
NA	13	TRBJ2-7	NA	TRBV10-2	TGCGCCAGCGTAGGAAGCTCTCGTAACGAGCAGTACTTC	CASVGSSRNEQYF
NA	14	TRBJ2-5	NA	TRBV5-1	TGCGCCAGCAGCTTGGAAGCGTTCCAAGAGACCCAGTACTTC	CASSLEAFQETQYF
TRBD1	16	TRBJ1-5	NA	TRBV5-1	TGCGCCAGCAGCTTGGACGGGCGGGGACAGAATCAGCCCCAGCATTTT	CASSLDGRGQNQPQHF
TRBD1	15	TRBJ1-5	NA	TRBV19	TGTGCCAGTCGACCGGGACAGGGGGCGCGGGCGCCCCAGCATTTT	CASRPGQGARAPQHF
NA	15	TRBJ2-2	NA	TRBV27	TGTGCCAGCAGTCAAACCGGGATGCCCACCGGGGAGCTGTTTTTT	CASSQTGMPTGELFF
NA	14	TRBJ2-3	once	TRBV6-5	TGTGCCAGCAGTCCCATTTCCCCCACAGATACGCAGTATTTT	CASSPISPTDTQYF
TRBD1	14	TRBJ2-7	few	TRBV18	TGTGCCAGCTCACCCGGGACAGGGGGCTACGAGCAGTACTTC	CASSPGTGGYEQYF
NA	15	TRBJ2-2	NA	TRBV5-5	TGTGCCAGCAGCTTGGGGAGTGAGAACACCGGGGAGCTGTTTTTT	CASSLGSENTGELFF
TRBD1	14	TRBJ1-2	once	TRBV4-2	TGTGCCAGCAGCCAAGACTGGACAGGTTATGGCTACACCTTC	CASSQDWTGYGYTF
NA	14	TRBJ2-1	NA	TRBV4-3	TGCGCCAGCAGCCAAGAGGAGGGGGCGGGAGAGCAGTTCTTC	CASSQEEGAGEQFF
NA	13	TRBJ2-7	NA	TRBV7-8	TGTGCCAGCAGCCCTAGACTAGCCTACGAGCAGTACTTC	CASSPRLAYEQYF
TRBD1	11	TRBJ2-7	NA	TRBV19	TGTGCCACTGGACAGGGCTACGAGCAGTACTTC	CATGQGYEQYF
NA	13	TRBJ2-7	few	TRBV19	TGTGCCAGTAGTATAGGGGTGGCCTACGAGCAGTACTTC	CASSIGVAYEQYF
NA	14	TRBJ2-7	NA	TRBV6-6	TGTGCCAGCAGCCACAGACAGACCTACAACGAGCAGTACTTC	CASSHRQTYNEQYF
NA	16	TRBJ2-6	NA	TRBV7-2	TGTGCCAGCAGCTTACAGGGAGGCTCTGGGGCCAACGTCCTGACTTTC	CASSLQGGSGANVLTF
TRBD1	14	TRBJ2-2	NA	TRBV10-3	TGTGCCATCAGCAGGGGGCGCGACACCGGGGAGCTGTTTTTT	CAISRGRDTGELFF
NA	14	TRBJ1-3	NA	TRBV2	TGTGCCAGCAGGCAAAACAGGGATGGAAACACCATATATTTT	CASRQNRDGNTIYF
TRBD1	17	TRBJ2-7	NA	TRBV10-3	TGTGCCATCAGTTCTCCTTTACCGGGACAGGGTCTTGACGAGCAGTACTTC	CAISSPLPGQGLDEQYF
NA	16	TRBJ2-1	NA	TRBV7-8	TGTGCCAGCAGCTTTTCGCGTGAGAGGGGAGGTAATGAGCAGTTCTTC	CASSFSRERGGNEQFF
TRBD2	16	TRBJ2-4	NA	TRBV6-8	TGTGCCAGCAGTTACTCGGGACTAGCAGATAAAAACATTCAGTACTTC	CASSYSGLADKNIQYF
NA	16	TRBJ1-1	NA	TRBV5-1	TGCGCCAGCAGCTTGGTATTTCGGGGCCCGAACACTGAAGCTTTCTTT	CASSLVFRGPNTEAFF
TRBD1	15	TRBJ1-2	NA	TRBV5-1	TGCGCCAGCAGCTGGGGACAGGGGACGAACTATGGCTACACCTTC	CASSWGQGTNYGYTF
TRBD1	14	TRBJ1-3	once	TRBV2	TGTGCCAGCAGTGAAGGACAGGGTGGAAACACCATATATTTT	CASSEGQGGNTIYF
NA	15	TRBJ2-1	NA	TRBV7-2	TGTGCCAGCAGCCCCGGTGGGGGCCGGTACAATGAGCAGTTCTTC	CASSPGGGRYNEQFF
TRBD1	14	TRBJ2-7	NA	TRBV7-9	TGTGCCAGCAGCACCGGGACAGGGGGGAACGAGCAGTACTTC	CASSTGTGGNEQYF
NA	13	TRBJ1-2	once	TRBV6-6	TGTGCCAGCAGCCCGCAGGGCGTCTATGGCTACACCTTC	CASSPQGVYGYTF
NA	15	TRBJ2-7	NA	TRBV7-8	TGTGCCAGCAGCTTAGAGGCTGGCCCCGAATACGAGCAGTACTTC	CASSLEAGPEYEQYF
NA	15	TRBJ1-3	NA	TRBV21-1	TGTGCCAGCAGCAGACGGACCGTAAGGGGAAACACCATATATTTT	CASSRRTVRGNTIYF
TRBD2	15	TRBJ2-7	NA	TRBV2	TGTGCCAGCAGTGCCACTAGCGGGGGAACCTACGAGCAGTACTTC	CASSATSGGTYEQYF
NA	15	TRBJ2-3	NA	TRBV21-1	TGTGCCAGCAGTTTACGGGACAGTTACACAGATACGCAGTATTTT	CASSLRDSYTDTQYF
NA	16	TRBJ1-3	NA	TRBV5-1	TGCGCCAGCAGCTTGTCCGCGGGGGCTTCTGGAAACACCATATATTTT	CASSLSAGASGNTIYF
NA	13	TRBJ1-5	few	TRBV2	TGTGCCAGCATCAGGGAGGTCAATCAGCCCCAGCATTTT	CASIREVNQPQHF
TRBD1	11	TRBJ1-5	NA	TRBV20-1	TGCAGTGCCCATGACAGGGTGTCCCAGCATTTT	CSAHDRVSQHF
NA	13	TRBJ2-7	NA	TRBV7-3	TGTGCCAGCAGCCCCGGACTGAACTACGAGCAGTACTTC	CASSPGLNYEQYF
NA	14	TRBJ2-1	NA	TRBV5-4	TGTGCCAGCAGTTATAGCGGTCCCTACAATGAGCAGTTCTTC	CASSYSGPYNEQFF
NA	15	TRBJ2-2	NA	TRBV5-1	TGCGCCAGCAGCCAATTAGCCCAGAACACCGGGGAGCTGTTTTTT	CASSQLAQNTGELFF
NA	15	TRBJ2-1	NA	TRBV5-5	TGTGCCAGCAGCATTATAGGGAGCTCCTACAATGAGCAGTTCTTC	CASSIIGSSYNEQFF
NA	16	TRBJ2-7	NA	TRBV11-2	TGTGCCAGCAGCTTAGTTGGGACACTGGAATCCTACGAGCAGTACTTC	CASSLVGTLESYEQYF
NA	14	TRBJ2-5	NA	TRBV5-1	TGCGCCAGCAGCTCTGGGGCAGCCCAAGAGACCCAGTACTTC	CASSSGAAQETQYF
NA	15	TRBJ2-7	NA	TRBV6-1	TGTGCCAGCAGTGCCTCGCTTAGCACGGACTACGAGCAGTACTTC	CASSASLSTDYEQYF
NA	12	TRBJ2-1	NA	TRBV29-1	TGCAGCGTTGGGTTGGACGGCAATGAGCAGTTCTTC	CSVGLDGNEQFF
TRBD2	15	TRBJ2-1	NA	TRBV6-5	TGTGCCAGCAGTTACCGGGGGGGCATAAAGGATGAGCAGTTCTTC	CASSYRGGIKDEQFF
TRBD1	15	TRBJ1-2	NA	TRBV6-1	TGTGCCAGCCTATGGACAGGGAGGAGTCAGGATGGCTACACCTTC	CASLWTGRSQDGYTF
NA	16	TRBJ1-3	NA	TRBV5-4	TGTGCCAGCAGCTTGGGAGGGACCTACTCTGGAAACACCATATATTTT	CASSLGGTYSGNTIYF
TRBD2	14	TRBJ2-1	NA	TRBV15	TGTGCCACGAACGGACGGGAGGTGAACAATGAGCAGTTCTTC	CATNGREVNNEQFF
TRBD2	16	TRBJ2-5	NA	TRBV6-1	TGTGCCAGCAGTCAAGGGAGCGGGAGGCCCGGGGAGACCCAGTACTTC	CASSQGSGRPGETQYF
TRBD1	13	TRBJ1-2	few	TRBV15	TGTGCCACCAGAACAGGGGGAGAACATGGCTACACCTTC	CATRTGGEHGYTF
TRBD2	14	TRBJ2-3	NA	TRBV10-1	TGCGCCAGGGGGACTAGCGAACTCACAGATACGCAGTATTTT	CARGTSELTDTQYF
NA	16	TRBJ1-3	NA	TRBV2	TGTGCCAGCAGTGAGGCTATAGGGAGGAGTGGAAACACCATATATTTT	CASSEAIGRSGNTIYF
TRBD1	14	TRBJ1-2	NA	TRBV2	TGTGCCAGTAGTGCAGGGCCAGGGGGAGGAGGCTACACCTTC	CASSAGPGGGGYTF
TRBD1	16	TRBJ2-3	NA	TRBV5-1	TGCGCCAGCAGCTTGCACAGGGGACCTAGCACAGATACGCAGTATTTT	CASSLHRGPSTDTQYF
TRBD1	16	TRBJ2-2	NA	TRBV7-2	TGTGCCAGCGTTCCCCCGGGACAGGGGAACACCGGGGAGCTGTTTTTT	CASVPPGQGNTGELFF
NA	14	TRBJ2-7	NA	TRBV6-5	TGTGCCAGCAGTTACTTCCAGGGAGGTGACGAGCAGTACTTC	CASSYFQGGDEQYF
NA	13	TRBJ2-3	NA	TRBV6-5	TGTGCCAGCAGTTACTCCCCCGGAGATACGCAGTATTTT	CASSYSPGDTQYF
NA	15	TRBJ2-1	NA	TRBV27	TGTGCCAGCAGCCGATGGACAGTTGGGGGCAATGAGCAGTTCTTC	CASSRWTVGGNEQFF
NA	16	TRBJ1-5	NA	TRBV15	TGTGCCACCAGCAGCGGGACAACTAGGAGCAATCAGCCCCAGCATTTT	CATSSGTTRSNQPQHF
TRBD2	18	TRBJ2-2	NA	TRBV7-6	TGTGCCAGCAGCTTAGCTCGGAGGACTAGCCTAAACACCGGGGAGCTGTTTTTT	CASSLARRTSLNTGELFF